This TCR beta chain is drawn from a study of STAT3 mutations in large granular lymphocyte leukemia. Study-wide results and limits: At least one immunodominant TCR beta clonotype appeared in every T-cell large granular lymphocyte leukemia patient.

In the case of this clone: Its antigen is still unknown.

V shed 0 bases and J shed 8 bases, with 13 bases lying between them. Germline V gives CDR1 SGHAT, CDR2 FQNNGV. The length of the CDR3 is 14 residues. Produced via immunoSEQ multiplex PCR; TCRdb's table is partial and in-frame only. The table lists roughly 38,000 clones, 88% of them singletons. The TCR originated in a human donor with T large granular lymphocyte leukemia. Some clones in this sample may be carry-over from other donors' samples. Sequenced input: PBMCs. This chain links TRBV11-2 with TRBJ1-2; D is perhaps TRBD1 (5 bases). The CDR3, as DNA: TGTGCCAGCAGCTTAGAGGGGATGAGGGGCGGCTACACCTTC. It is translated as CASSLEGMRGGYTF.